The sequence of this T cell receptor beta chain was determined in a study of graft-versus-host responses after intestinal transplantation. Worth noting for this clone: Its antigen is not known.

The assay was immunoSEQ multiplex PCR, and TCRdb's table has in-frame clones only and misses some. The sample has roughly 99,000 clones; roughly 87% are singletons. This CDR3 comprises 18 residues. In germline, CDR1 is MNHEY, CDR2 SMNVEV (reference sequence). Unmatched junction bases numbered 17, after V lost 2 bases and J lost 7 bases. The sequencing here drew on unstimulated CD4+ T cells sorted from spleen or lymph node cells, taken before transplant. The chain carries TRBV27 and TRBJ2-1; 7 bases align to TRBD2. The clonotype comes from a human donor who was the organ donor for an intestinal transplant. CDR3 sequence reads: CASSLRSVLGGRANEQFF. DNA of the CDR3: TGTGCCAGCAGTTTAAGGTCGGTATTGGGAGGGCGAGCGAATGAGCAGTTCTTC.